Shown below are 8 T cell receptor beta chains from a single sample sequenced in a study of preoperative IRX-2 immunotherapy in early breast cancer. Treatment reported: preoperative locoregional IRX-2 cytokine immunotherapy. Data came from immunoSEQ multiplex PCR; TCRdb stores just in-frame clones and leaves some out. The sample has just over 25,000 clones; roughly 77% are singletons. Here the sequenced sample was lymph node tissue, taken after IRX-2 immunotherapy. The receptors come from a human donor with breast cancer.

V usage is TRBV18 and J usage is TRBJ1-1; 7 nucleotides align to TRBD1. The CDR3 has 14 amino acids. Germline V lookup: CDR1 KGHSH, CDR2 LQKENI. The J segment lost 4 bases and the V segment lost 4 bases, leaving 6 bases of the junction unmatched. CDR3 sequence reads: CASSLGRDSTEAFF. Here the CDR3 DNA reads TGTGCCAGCTCACTGGGAAGGGACAGCACTGAAGCTTTCTTT.

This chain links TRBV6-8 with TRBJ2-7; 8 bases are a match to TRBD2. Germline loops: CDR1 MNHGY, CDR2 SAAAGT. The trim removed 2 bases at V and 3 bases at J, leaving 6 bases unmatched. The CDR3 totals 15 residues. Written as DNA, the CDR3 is TGTGCCAGCAGTTACGTTGCTAGCGGGCGCTACGAGCAGTACGTC. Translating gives CASSYVASGRYEQYV.

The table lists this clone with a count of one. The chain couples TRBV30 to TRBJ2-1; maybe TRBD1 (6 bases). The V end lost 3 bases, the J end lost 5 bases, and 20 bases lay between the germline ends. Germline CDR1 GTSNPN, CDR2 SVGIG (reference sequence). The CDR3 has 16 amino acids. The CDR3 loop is CAWRGYGQGPNNEQFF. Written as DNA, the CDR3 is TGTGCCTGGAGGGGGTACGGGCAGGGGCCAAACAATGAGCAGTTCTTC.

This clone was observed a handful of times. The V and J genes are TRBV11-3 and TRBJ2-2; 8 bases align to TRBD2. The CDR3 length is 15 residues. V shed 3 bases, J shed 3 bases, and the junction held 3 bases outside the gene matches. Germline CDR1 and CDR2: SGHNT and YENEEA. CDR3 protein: CASSLRTSHTGELFF. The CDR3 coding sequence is TGTGCCAGCAGCTTGAGGACTAGCCACACCGGGGAGCTGTTTTTT.

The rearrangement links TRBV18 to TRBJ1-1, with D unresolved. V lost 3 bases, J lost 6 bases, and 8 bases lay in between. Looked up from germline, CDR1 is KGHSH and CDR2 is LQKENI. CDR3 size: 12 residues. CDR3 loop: CASSPGVPEAFF. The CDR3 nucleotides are TGTGCCAGCTCACCTGGGGTCCCTGAAGCTTTCTTT. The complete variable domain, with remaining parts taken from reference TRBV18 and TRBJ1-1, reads NAGVMQNPRHLVRRRGQEARLRCSPMKGHSHVYWYRQLPEEGLKFMVYLQKENIIDESGMPKERFSAEFPKEGPSILRIQQVVRGDSAAYFCASSPGVPEAFFGQGTRLTVV.

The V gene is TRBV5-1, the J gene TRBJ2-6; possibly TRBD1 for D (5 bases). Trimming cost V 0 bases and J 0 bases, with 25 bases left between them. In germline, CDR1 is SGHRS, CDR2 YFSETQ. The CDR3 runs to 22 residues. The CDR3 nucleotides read TGCGCCAGCAGCTTGGCCGTGGAGTCTTCTCAAAGGGGAAGCTCTGGGGCCAACGTCCTGACTTTC. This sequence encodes CASSLAVESSQRGSSGANVLTF.

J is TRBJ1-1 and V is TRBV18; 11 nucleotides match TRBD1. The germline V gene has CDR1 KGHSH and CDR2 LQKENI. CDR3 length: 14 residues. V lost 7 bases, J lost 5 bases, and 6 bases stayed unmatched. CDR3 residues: CASFRGQGGTEAFF. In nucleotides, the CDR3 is TGTGCCAGCTTCCGGGGACAGGGGGGTACTGAAGCTTTCTTT.

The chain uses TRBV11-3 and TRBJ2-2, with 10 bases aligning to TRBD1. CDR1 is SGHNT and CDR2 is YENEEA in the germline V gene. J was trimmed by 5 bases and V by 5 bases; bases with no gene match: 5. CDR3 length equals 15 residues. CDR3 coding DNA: TGTGCCAGCAGCATCGGGACAGGGGTAACCGGGGAGCTGTTTTTT. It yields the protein CASSIGTGVTGELFF.